The 29 T cell receptor beta chains presented below share a single source sample, sequenced in a study of cytomegalovirus exposure and HLA in healthy donors. In the PCR, 60 Vbeta and 13 Jbeta primers were used. The repertoire was sequenced with immunoSEQ multiplex PCR; TCRdb's copy has only in-frame clones and lacks some. The data hold some 170,000 clones, with 77% observed a single time. Material for sequencing was PBMCs. The receptors come from a woman aged 55 to 70 in good health and CMV-seropositive.

The chain uses TRBV15 and TRBJ1-1; no definite D call. The CDR3 totals 15 residues. Trimming pared 0 bases from V and 1 base from J, leaving 9 bases between. Germline assignment: CDR1 LNHNV and CDR2 YYDKDF (reference sequence). The CDR3 is CATSRDFSWNTEAFF. Here the CDR3 DNA reads TGTGCCACCAGCAGAGATTTTTCCTGGAACACTGAAGCTTTCTTT.

This sequence joins TRBV6-1 and TRBJ2-3, with 10 bases aligning to TRBD2. The CDR3 totals 15 residues. The V gene's germline CDR1 is MNHNS and CDR2 SASEGT. Trimming cost V 6 bases and J 2 bases; bases outside gene matches: 5. The CDR3 is CASSPSGGATDTQYF. CDR3 in DNA: TGTGCCAGCAGCCCAAGCGGGGGGGCCACAGATACGCAGTATTTT.

This chain joins TRBV5-4 and TRBJ2-5; 14 bases are a match to TRBD2. This CDR3 is built from 16 residues. With V trimmed by 3 bases and J by 5 bases, 6 bases remained unmatched. Germline values: CDR1 SGHNT, CDR2 YYREEE (reference sequence). Here the CDR3 DNA reads TGTGCCAGCAGCTCTGGGACTAGCGGGAGTTGGGAGACCCAGTACTTC. This sequence encodes CASSSGTSGSWETQYF.

This chain uses TRBV2 with TRBJ2-2; D ambiguous. Trimming stripped 7 bases from V and 2 bases from J, with 8 bases between. Germline-derived CDR1 and CDR2 are SNHLY and FYNNEI. The CDR3 runs 13 residues. CDR3 DNA: TGTGCCAGCAATTTTAAAAACACCGGGGAGCTGTTTTTT. Amino acid sequence: CASNFKNTGELFF.

CDR3 bases: TGTGCCAGCAGCAAGGACAGACCAGCCTACGAGCAGTACTTC. Its protein product is CASSKDRPAYEQYF. V and J are TRBV5-5 and TRBJ2-7, with D possibly being TRBD1 (6 bases). V was pared by 4 bases and J by 2 bases, with 13 bases between. From germline, CDR1 is SGHKS and CDR2 YYEKEE (reference sequence). The CDR3 totals 14 residues.

The rearrangement links TRBV27 to TRBJ2-3, with D perhaps matching TRBD1 (6 bases). CDR1 and CDR2 (germline): MNHEY, SMNVEV (reference sequence). The V end lost 5 bases, the J end lost 1 base, and 10 bases lay between the germline ends. There are 14 residues in the CDR3. For the CDR3, the DNA is TGTGCCAGCAGTACACGGACAGGCACAGATACGCAGTATTTT. Protein sequence: CASSTRTGTDTQYF.

This rearrangement joins TRBV2 to TRBJ1-2, with a tentative D call TRBD1 (6 bases). The CDR3 contains 13 residues. Between the trimmed V and J ends, which lost 7 bases and 4 bases, there was a span of 13 bases. CDR1 SNHLY and CDR2 FYNNEI come from the germline V gene. This CDR3 reads CASTPTGFYGYTF. The DNA of the CDR3 is TGTGCCAGCACCCCCACAGGGTTCTATGGCTACACCTTC.

The gene calls are TRBV6-1 and TRBJ2-7; weak D call: TRBD1 (7 bases). The CDR3 runs 13 residues. V was clipped by 3 bases and J by 5 bases, with 11 bases between them. Per germline, CDR1 MNHNS and CDR2 SASEGT. CDR3 DNA sequence: TGTGCCAGCAGTGATGGAGGGGGCCACGAGCAGTACTTC. Protein: CASSDGGGHEQYF.

The chain carries TRBV6-4 and TRBJ1-4; D uncertain. V lost 0 bases and J lost 2, with 7 bases in between. The V gene's germline CDR1 is MRHNA and CDR2 SNTAGT. The CDR3 has 15 residues. CDR3 coding DNA: TGTGCCAGCAGTGACTCTAGCTGGACTAATGAAAAACTGTTTTTT. This codes for CASSDSSWTNEKLFF.

V is TRBV30 and J is TRBJ2-5, with D hard to call. Deletions cut 2 bases from V and 2 bases from J, with 9 bases between. CDR3 size: 13 residues. Germline values: CDR1 GTSNPN, CDR2 SVGIG (reference sequence). CDR3 loop: CAWSTSSQETQYF. CDR3 coding DNA: TGTGCCTGGAGTACGAGTAGTCAAGAGACCCAGTACTTC.

This clone appeared a few times. The CDR3 protein is CASSDGLDADTQYF. DNA for the CDR3: TGTGCCAGCAGCGACGGACTAGACGCAGATACGCAGTATTTT. This rearrangement joins TRBV4-2 to TRBJ2-3, with 7 bases that match TRBD2. CDR1 LGHNA and CDR2 YNFKEQ come from the germline V gene. This CDR3 contains 14 residues. Trimming removed 5 bases from V and 4 bases from J; junction bases left unmatched: 6.

The chain is built from TRBV18 and TRBJ1-3; no firm D call. The V gene lost 5 bases and the J gene lost 1 base, with 15 bases spanning the gap. This CDR3 has 16 amino acids. The germline gives CDR1 KGHSH, CDR2 LQKENI. This chain's CDR3 is CASSAQGRGSGNTIYF. The CDR3 DNA sequence: TGTGCCAGCTCAGCCCAAGGCCGGGGATCTGGAAACACCATATATTTT.

The genes are TRBV9 and TRBJ2-3; TRBD2 aligns across 7 bases. Per the germline V gene, CDR1 is SGDLS and CDR2 is YYNGEE. This CDR3 comprises 16 residues. The ends lost 0 bases at V and 5 bases at J; junction bases unmatched: 9. The chain's CDR3 is CASSVARTRVRDTQYF. The CDR3 DNA reads as TGTGCCAGCAGCGTAGCTAGGACTAGAGTGAGAGATACGCAGTATTTT.

CDR3 protein: CASSSPTSASTDTQYF. The DNA for the CDR3 is TGTGCCAGCAGTTCCCCAACTAGTGCTAGCACAGATACGCAGTATTTT. The gene calls are TRBV6-5 and TRBJ2-3, with a tentative D call TRBD2 (5 bases). Germline assignment: CDR1 MNHEY and CDR2 SVGAGI. V dropped 4 bases and J dropped 0 bases, with 14 bases sitting between them. This CDR3 has 16 amino acids.

This clone was found a few times. J is TRBJ2-5 and V is TRBV6-7, with 7 positions matching TRBD2. TRBV6-7 is assigned to the ORF class and has an uncertain function. The length of the CDR3 is 13 residues. Trimming removed 8 bases from V and 3 bases from J; junction bases left unmatched: 6. CDR3 in DNA: TGTGCCAGCGGGAGGGCCCTAAAAGAGACCCAGTACTTC. Encoded protein: CASGRALKETQYF.

The gene calls are TRBV7-3 and TRBJ2-1; possible D gene TRBD2, 6 bases. Looked up from germline, CDR1 is SGHTA and CDR2 is FQGTGA. Trimming stripped 5 bases from V and 7 bases from J, with 21 bases between. CDR3 length: 16 residues. The CDR3 DNA reads TGTGCCAGCAGCCCCTTGGCGGGGACCCCTCGGAATGAGCAGTTCTTC. This codes for CASSPLAGTPRNEQFF. The variable domain in full, with the rest retrieved from reference TRBV7-3 and TRBJ2-1, is GAGVSQTPSNKVTEKGKYVELRCDPISGHTALYWYRQSLGQGPEFLIYFQGTGAADDSGLPNDRFFAVRPEGSVSTLKIQRTERGDSAVYLCASSPLAGTPRNEQFFGPGTRLTVL.

V is TRBV28 and J is TRBJ1-2, with a tentative D call TRBD1 (5 bases). Germline assignment: CDR1 MDHEN and CDR2 SYDVKM. The CDR3 runs to 14 residues. V shed 2 bases and J shed 4 bases, with 11 bases lying between them. CDR3 loop: CASSLPRQSYGYTF. The DNA for the CDR3 is TGTGCCAGCAGTTTACCCAGACAGAGCTATGGCTACACCTTC.

The chain uses TRBV29-1 and TRBJ2-5; TRBD1 matches 12 bases. Germline loops: CDR1 SQVTM, CDR2 ANQGSEA. The CDR3 loop spans 16 amino acids. V lost 7 bases to trimming and J lost 5 bases; unmatched junction nucleotides: 14. The CDR3 spells CSADGGTGGYRETQYF. The CDR3 coding sequence is TGCAGCGCCGATGGGGGGACAGGGGGCTACAGGGAGACCCAGTACTTC.

The chain links TRBV7-9 to TRBJ2-7; no definite D call. Germline V gives CDR1 SEHNR, CDR2 FQNEAQ (reference sequence). Trimming took off 5 bases at V and 4 bases at J, with 6 bases between the two ends. The CDR3 sequence is 11 residues long. This chain's CDR3 is CASSPQYEQYF. CDR3 sequence (DNA): TGTGCCAGCAGCCCGCAGTACGAGCAGTACTTC.

The chain's CDR3 is CASSSGQRGYTF. CDR3 nucleotides: TGTGCCAGCAGTTCGGGACAGAGAGGCTACACCTTC. The V gene is TRBV28, the J gene TRBJ1-2, with 7 bases that match TRBD1. The CDR3 has 12 amino acids. Trimming took 4 bases from V and 8 from J; bases not matched to a gene: 4. Germline-derived CDR1 and CDR2 are MDHEN and SYDVKM.

The chain joins TRBV5-5 to TRBJ2-1, with D possibly matching TRBD2 (6 bases). Trimming pared 7 bases from V and 6 bases from J, leaving 8 bases between. The germline gives CDR1 SGHKS, CDR2 YYEKEE (reference sequence). The CDR3 is made up of 11 amino acids. In nucleotides, the CDR3 is TGTGCCAGCGCGCGGGGCAATGAGCAGTTCTTC. Amino acid sequence: CASARGNEQFF.

The chain combines TRBV5-1 with TRBJ1-4, with D hard to call. This CDR3 spans 15 amino acids. Trimming cost V 4 bases and J 3 bases, with 13 bases left between them. Germline V gene data show CDR1 as SGHRS and CDR2 as YFSETQ. CDR3 sequence (DNA): TGCGCCAGCAGCATCAGACGGGATTCTAATGAAAAACTGTTTTTT. Encoded protein: CASSIRRDSNEKLFF.

This chain uses TRBV18 with TRBJ1-3; 9 nucleotides agree with TRBD1. V lost 3 bases, J lost 3 bases, and 6 bases stayed unmatched. There are 16 residues in the CDR3. Germline loops: CDR1 KGHSH, CDR2 LQKENI. The CDR3 DNA sequence: TGTGCCAGCTCACCGGGACAGGGTGGAAGTGGAAACACCATATATTTT. Protein product: CASSPGQGGSGNTIYF. Supplemented by reference TRBV18 and TRBJ1-3, the full variable domain reads NAGVMQNPRHLVRRRGQEARLRCSPMKGHSHVYWYRQLPEEGLKFMVYLQKENIIDESGMPKERFSAEFPKEGPSILRIQQVVRGDSAAYFCASSPGQGGSGNTIYFGEGSWLTVV.

The chain employs TRBV4-3 and TRBJ2-5; weak D call: TRBD2 (6 bases). Germline assignment: CDR1 LGHNA and CDR2 YSLEER. The CDR3 totals 16 residues. Trimming shortened V by 1 base and J by 4 bases, and 16 bases separated the two germline ends. In DNA, the CDR3 is TGCGCCAGCAGCCAAGGGGGAGCGGGTGGGAGAGAGACCCAGTACTTC. Its protein is CASSQGGAGGRETQYF.

This clone was found a few times. The rearrangement joins TRBV30 to TRBJ2-3; a possible D gene is TRBD2 (7 bases). This CDR3 spans 14 amino acids. Deletions cut 4 bases from V and 4 bases from J, with 15 bases between. Germline V CDR1 and CDR2: GTSNPN, SVGIG (reference sequence). The CDR3 loop reads CAWTRGLGPDTQYF. The DNA of the CDR3 is TGTGCCTGGACGCGGGGGCTAGGACCAGATACGCAGTATTTT.

This chain joins TRBV7-8 and TRBJ1-6; 11 positions agree with TRBD1. The CDR3 has 19 residues. V shed 1 base and J 1 base; nucleotides not matched to a gene: 6. The V gene's germline CDR1 is SGHVS and CDR2 FQNEAQ. Written as DNA, the CDR3 is TGTGCCAGCAGCTTAGTGGACAGGGGGCCGGGGTCCTATAATTCACCCCTCCACTTT. This translates into CASSLVDRGPGSYNSPLHF.

The V gene is TRBV30, the J gene TRBJ2-2; D gene uncertain. The germline CDR1 and CDR2 sequences are GTSNPN and SVGIG (reference sequence). Trimming left V 2 bases short and J 4 bases short, with 11 bases between. This CDR3 is 14 amino acids long. The CDR3 reads CAWSPDTTTGELFF. DNA for the CDR3: TGTGCCTGGAGTCCCGACACAACCACCGGGGAGCTGTTTTTT.

V and J are TRBV6-1 and TRBJ2-7, with 7 bases lining up with TRBD1. Looked up from germline, CDR1 is MNHNS and CDR2 is SASEGT. The J segment lost 2 bases and the V segment lost 6 bases, leaving 7 bases of the junction unmatched. The CDR3 extends over 14 amino acids. CDR3 DNA: TGTGCCAGCAGGCTACAGGGGTTACCCTACGAGCAGTACTTC. Translation: CASRLQGLPYEQYF.

This chain joins TRBV10-3 and TRBJ1-2; a possible D gene is TRBD1 (6 bases). V lost 4 bases and J 5 bases, leaving 14 bases between the germline ends. The CDR3 spans 14 residues. Germline V CDR1 and CDR2: ENHRY, SYGVKD. The chain's CDR3 is CAISVMDSTYGYTF. The CDR3 bases are TGTGCCATCAGTGTAATGGACAGTACATATGGCTACACCTTC.